The 6 T cell receptor beta chains below come from one sample, sequenced in a study of CD8 T cells in ankylosing spondylitis. TCRdb re-called the 5' RACE reads with MiXCR, one entry per CDR3 protein. The table records roughly 190,000 distinct CDR3 sequences, 9.5% to 15% of them present only once. The source material was blood, either unsorted or a sorted T cell fraction (not recorded which). The receptors stem from a male donor with ankylosing spondylitis or in good health (not recorded which).

This clonotype was detected ten times or more. J is TRBJ2-1 and V is TRBV10-3; D is perhaps TRBD2 (6 bases). The CDR3 is made up of 16 amino acids. Germline loops: CDR1 ENHRY, CDR2 SYGVKD. Trimming cost V 2 bases and J 4 bases, with 15 bases left between them. CDR3 residues: CAISEPRDSIYNEQFF. Written as DNA, the CDR3 is TGTGCCATCAGTGAGCCTCGGGACTCCATATACAATGAGCAGTTCTTC.

This clonotype was counted many times. The V and J genes are TRBV7-8 and TRBJ2-7; TRBD1 aligns across 8 bases. This CDR3 comprises 15 residues. Germline V lookup: CDR1 SGHVS, CDR2 FQNEAQ. After removal of 3 bases from V and 6 bases from J, the junction contained 10 bases not matched to a gene. The DNA for the CDR3 is TGTGCCAGCAGCTTTAGCCAGGGGGCCTCTGTCGAGCAGTACTTC. Its protein is CASSFSQGASVEQYF.

The chain employs TRBV25-1 and TRBJ2-1; unclear D gene. Germline V CDR1 and CDR2: MGHDK, SYGVNS. Trimming removed 0 bases from V and 7 bases from J, with 10 bases in between. This CDR3 has 14 amino acids. The CDR3 is CASSEYMVENEQFF. The CDR3 DNA sequence: TGTGCCAGCAGTGAATATATGGTTGAGAATGAGCAGTTCTTC.

The genes are TRBV10-3 and TRBJ2-5; D gene ambiguous. The germline gives CDR1 ENHRY, CDR2 SYGVKD. There are 15 residues in the CDR3. V lost 2 bases and J lost 2, with 12 bases in between. As DNA, the CDR3 is TGTGCCATCAGTGAGCCGTCGGCCCCGCAAGAGACCCAGTACTTC. It codes for CAISEPSAPQETQYF.

CDR3 residues: CASTIGQAEAFF. CDR3 sequence (DNA): TGTGCCAGCACCATTGGACAGGCTGAAGCTTTCTTT. This rearrangement joins TRBV6-1 to TRBJ1-1; 7 bases are a match to TRBD1. V trimming: 7 bases; J trimming: 6 bases; junction bases outside the gene matches: 5. The CDR3 runs to 12 residues. The germline V gene encodes CDR1 MNHNS and CDR2 SASEGT.

This sequence joins TRBV27 and TRBJ2-1; 8 bases match TRBD1. V lost 4 bases to trimming and J lost 6 bases; unmatched junction nucleotides: 8. The CDR3 sequence is 15 residues long. The germline V gene has CDR1 MNHEY and CDR2 SMNVEV (reference sequence). The CDR3 spells CASSSWTGTPNEQFF. In DNA form, the CDR3 reads TGTGCCAGCAGTTCCTGGACAGGGACTCCCAATGAGCAGTTCTTC.